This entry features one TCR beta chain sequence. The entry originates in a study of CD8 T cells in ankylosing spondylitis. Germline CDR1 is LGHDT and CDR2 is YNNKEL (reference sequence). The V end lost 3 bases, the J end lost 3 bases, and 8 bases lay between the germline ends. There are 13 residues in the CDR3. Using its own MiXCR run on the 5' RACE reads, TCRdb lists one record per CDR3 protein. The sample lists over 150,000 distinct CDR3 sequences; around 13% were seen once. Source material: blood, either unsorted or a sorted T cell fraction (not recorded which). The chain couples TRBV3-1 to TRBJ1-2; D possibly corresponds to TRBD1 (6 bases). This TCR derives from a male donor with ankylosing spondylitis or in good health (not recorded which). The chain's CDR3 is CASSQDSYYGYTF. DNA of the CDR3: TGTGCCAGCAGCCAGGACAGTTACTATGGCTACACCTTC.